This is a list of T cell receptor beta chains from one sample in a study of blood T cells in healthy people across ages. MiXCR, run by TCRdb on the 5' RACE reads, gives a single entry per CDR3 protein. The sample yields around 280,000 distinct CDR3 sequences, 25% to 30% seen once. What was sequenced was blood. These receptors all come from a woman in her 70s in good health. Each CDR3 is given with its conserved first and last residue. D genes are given only for firm matches. For some rows the clone size is stated as once, few or many, or as a class when expanded; others skip it.

few	-	TRBV25-1	TRBJ2-1	CASSDTGSSYNEQFF	TGTGCCAGCAGTGATACCGGGAGCTCCTACAATGAGCAGTTCTTC
few	-	TRBV12-3/TRBV12-4	TRBJ2-5	CASNRDTEETQYF	TGTGCCAGCAACCGGGACACCGAAGAGACCCAGTACTTC
few	TRBD1	TRBV29-1	TRBJ1-2	CSVGGQATTANYGYTF	TGCAGCGTTGGGGGACAGGCAACCACCGCTAACTATGGCTACACCTTC
-	-	TRBV28	TRBJ2-5	CASSQLPNGVTQYF	TGTGCCAGCAGCCAACTCCCTAATGGTGTGACCCAGTACTTC
-	TRBD1	TRBV28	TRBJ1-2	CASSAQPGTVYGYTF	TGTGCCAGCAGTGCTCAACCCGGGACAGTCTACGGCTACACCTTC
-	-	TRBV29-1	TRBJ2-7	CSVEDPSGAYF	TGCAGCGTTGAAGATCCCAGCGGAGCCTACTTC
few	TRBD2	TRBV2	TRBJ2-1	CASSGVAGGNEQFF	TGTGCCAGCAGTGGGGTAGCGGGAGGTAATGAGCAGTTCTTC
few	TRBD2	TRBV14	TRBJ2-2	CASSRTGLAENTGELFF	TGTGCCAGCAGCCGGACGGGACTAGCGGAGAACACCGGGGAGCTGTTTTTT
few	-	TRBV29-1	TRBJ2-7	CSAIDSYEQYF	TGCAGCGCAATCGACAGCTACGAGCAGTACTTC
many	-	TRBV3-1	TRBJ1-2	CASSQGSNYGYTF	TGTGCCAGCAGCCAAGGGTCTAACTATGGCTACACCTTC
few	-	TRBV2	TRBJ1-5	CASVGEGNQPQHF	TGTGCCAGCGTGGGGGAGGGGAATCAGCCCCAGCATTTT
once	-	TRBV2	TRBJ2-6	CASSEGRNSGANVLTF	TGTGCCAGCAGTGAAGGACGGAACTCTGGGGCCAACGTCCTGACTTTC
-	-	TRBV6-1	TRBJ2-7	CASSATSSSIYEQYF	TGTGCCAGCAGTGCGACTAGTAGTAGTATCTACGAGCAGTACTTC
-	-	TRBV28	TRBJ1-4	CASSHRGAGEKLFF	TGTGCCAGCAGCCATAGGGGGGCCGGTGAAAAACTGTTTTTT
-	-	TRBV7-9	TRBJ2-1	CASSLAGGYYNEQFF	TGTGCCAGCAGCTTAGCGGGAGGTTACTACAATGAGCAGTTCTTC
few	-	TRBV5-5	TRBJ2-6	CASSLQHSSGANVLTF	TGTGCCAGCAGCTTACAACATTCCTCTGGGGCCAACGTCCTGACTTTC
-	-	TRBV7-2	TRBJ2-5	CASSPGLTQYF	TGTGCCAGCAGCCCTGGGTTAACCCAGTACTTC
-	-	TRBV29-1	TRBJ2-7	CSVGAGRLYEQYF	TGCAGCGTTGGGGCAGGTCGGCTCTACGAGCAGTACTTC
many	TRBD2	TRBV28	TRBJ2-1	CASSFPRRAGNNNEQFF	TGTGCCAGCAGTTTTCCACGTCGAGCGGGAAACAACAATGAGCAGTTCTTC
few	-	TRBV7-2	TRBJ1-6	CASRPTYNSPLHF	TGTGCCAGCAGACCCACTTATAATTCACCCCTCCACTTT
-	TRBD2	TRBV28	TRBJ2-7	CASSLAGGNYEQYF	TGTGCCAGCAGCCTTGCGGGAGGTAACTACGAGCAGTACTTC
few	-	TRBV28	TRBJ1-2	CASSSSPQGLSYGYTF	TGTGCCAGCAGTTCCTCCCCACAGGGCCTATCCTATGGCTACACCTTC
-	-	TRBV7-2	TRBJ1-5	CASSLRGSGNQPQHF	TGTGCCAGCAGCTTACGAGGGAGCGGCAATCAGCCCCAGCATTTT
-	-	TRBV12-3/TRBV12-4	TRBJ2-1	CASSPGRDTFLYNEQFF	TGTGCCAGCAGTCCAGGAAGGGACACCTTTCTCTACAATGAGCAGTTCTTC
-	TRBD1	TRBV28	TRBJ2-1	CAAMDRGRLGEQFF	TGTGCCGCGATGGACAGGGGGCGACTGGGTGAGCAGTTCTTC
-	-	TRBV20-1	TRBJ1-1	CSARGGTLRNTEAFF	TGTAGTGCTAGAGGGGGGACCCTCCGGAACACTGAAGCTTTCTTT
-	-	TRBV29-1	TRBJ2-7	CSVEVSAYEQYF	TGCAGCGTTGAAGTATCTGCCTACGAGCAGTACTTC
-	-	TRBV12-3/TRBV12-4	TRBJ2-7	CASSSGTLSSYEQYF	TGTGCCAGCAGCTCCGGGACTCTAAGCTCCTACGAGCAGTACTTC
few	TRBD2	TRBV15	TRBJ2-1	CATSAAGGYNEQFF	TGTGCCACCAGCGCCGCGGGGGGATACAATGAGCAGTTCTTC
-	TRBD1	TRBV6-5	TRBJ1-2	CASSYSWTRGLTYGYTF	TGTGCCAGCAGTTACTCGTGGACCAGGGGGTTAACCTATGGCTACACCTTC
few	TRBD2	TRBV11-2	TRBJ2-1	CASSSGLLAGLRQFF	TGTGCCAGCAGCTCGGGACTATTAGCGGGGCTCCGCCAGTTCTTC
few	TRBD2	TRBV5-1	TRBJ2-7	CASSLAAGAGAYEQYF	TGCGCCAGCAGCTTGGCCGCTGGAGCGGGAGCTTACGAGCAGTACTTC
few	TRBD2	TRBV7-8	TRBJ2-7	CASVERGVKGEQYF	TGTGCCAGCGTCGAGCGGGGGGTCAAGGGCGAGCAGTACTTC
few	TRBD2	TRBV12-3/TRBV12-4	TRBJ2-3	CASSSTSGRTDTQYF	TGTGCCAGCAGTTCGACTAGCGGGAGGACAGATACACAGTATTTT
few	-	TRBV20-1	TRBJ1-1	CSAIDGPRGAFF	TGCAGTGCTATTGACGGGCCCCGAGGAGCTTTCTTT
few	-	TRBV7-9	TRBJ1-3	CASSLGASSENTIYF	TGTGCCAGCAGCTTAGGGGCCTCTTCTGAAAACACCATATATTTT
-	-	TRBV6-4	TRBJ2-1	CASSDQGGARNEQFF	TGTGCCAGCAGTGATCAGGGGGGGGCTAGGAATGAGCAGTTCTTC
-	TRBD1	TRBV28	TRBJ1-5	CASSRDRAHQPQHF	TGTGCCAGCAGCCGAGACAGGGCTCATCAGCCCCAGCATTTT